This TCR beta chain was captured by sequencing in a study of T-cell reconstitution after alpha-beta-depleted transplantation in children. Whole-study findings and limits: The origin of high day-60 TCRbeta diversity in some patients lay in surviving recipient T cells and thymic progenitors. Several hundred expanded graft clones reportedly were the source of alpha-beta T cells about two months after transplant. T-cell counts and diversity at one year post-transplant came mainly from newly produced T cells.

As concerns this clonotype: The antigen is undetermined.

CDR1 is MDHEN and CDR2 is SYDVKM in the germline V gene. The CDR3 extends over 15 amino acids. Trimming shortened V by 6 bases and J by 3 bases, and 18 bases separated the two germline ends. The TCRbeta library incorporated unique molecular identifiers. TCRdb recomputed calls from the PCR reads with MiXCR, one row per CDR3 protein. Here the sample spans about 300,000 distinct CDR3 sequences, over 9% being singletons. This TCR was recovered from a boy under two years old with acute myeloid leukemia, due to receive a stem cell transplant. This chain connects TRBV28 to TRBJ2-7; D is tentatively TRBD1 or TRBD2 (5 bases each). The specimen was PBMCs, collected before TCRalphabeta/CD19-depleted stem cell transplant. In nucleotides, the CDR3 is TGTGCCAGCAGCCAACTGGGGGTACAAGGCTACGAGCAGTACTTC. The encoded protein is CASSQLGVQGYEQYF.